The 27 T cell receptor beta chains below were found in one sample sequenced in a study of identical twins. TCRdb called the 5' RACE reads again in MiXCR, with one record for every CDR3 protein. The sample has hundreds of thousands of distinct CDR3 sequences, under 8.5% seen once. These same records also appear under a second study, on yellow fever vaccine responses in identical twins.

Sequenced material: PBMCs. The receptors stem from a woman younger than 35 in good health.

This clonotype has only a few counts. This chain uses TRBV29-1 with TRBJ1-3; D might be TRBD1 (6 bases). Germline CDR1 and CDR2: SQVTM and ANQGSEA. The CDR3 consists of 15 residues. V was shortened by 4 bases and J by 0 bases, with 13 bases between the two germline ends. Here the CDR3 reads CSVGGGPNSGNTIYF. CDR3 coding DNA: TGCAGCGTTGGCGGGGGGCCGAACTCTGGAAACACCATATATTTT.

The table lists this clonotype with a few counts. The V gene is TRBV18, the J gene TRBJ1-2, with D possibly TRBD1 on 6 matching bases. Germline assignment: CDR1 KGHSH and CDR2 LQKENI. V was trimmed by 0 bases and J by 8 bases, leaving 16 bases between them. This CDR3 comprises 15 residues. CDR3 DNA sequence: TGTGCCAGCTCACCACCGGGCGGGGGCCCTCAGGGCTACACCTTC. Translating gives CASSPPGGGPQGYTF.

In this sample, this clonotype turned up a few times. The chain employs TRBV20-1 and TRBJ2-2; D could derive from TRBD1 or TRBD2 (5 bases each). Trimming pared 3 bases from V and 6 bases from J, leaving 11 bases between. CDR3 length equals 13 residues. From germline, CDR1 is DFQATT and CDR2 SNEGSKA (reference sequence). Here the CDR3 reads CSASGTPSGELFF. CDR3 DNA: TGCAGTGCTAGTGGGACCCCATCCGGGGAGCTGTTTTTT.

This clonotype was seen a few times. The V call is TRBV12-3 or TRBV12-4, the J call TRBJ2-5; 12 nucleotides match TRBD2. J gave up 5 bases and V 6 bases, and 13 bases lay outside the gene matches. This CDR3 is 17 amino acids long. The DNA for the CDR3 is TGTGCCAGCAGCCCGGGACTAGCGGGCTTAAGGGGGGAGACCCAGTACTTC. Amino acid sequence: CASSPGLAGLRGETQYF.

This clonotype was seen only a few times. This sequence joins TRBV12-3 or TRBV12-4 and TRBJ2-7, with a possible D match to TRBD2 (6 bases). V lost 1 base, J lost 6 bases, and 7 bases lay in between. This CDR3 has 12 amino acids. The CDR3 DNA follows: TGTGCCAGCAGTTTAGGGGGGGTCGAGCAGTACTTC. It translates to CASSLGGVEQYF.

The genes are TRBV6-1 and TRBJ1-5; 8 nucleotides line up with TRBD1. Germline assignment: CDR1 MNHNS and CDR2 SASEGT. The junction had 11 bases not matched to a gene; V was cut back by 5 bases and J by 2 bases. The CDR3 extends over 17 amino acids. The CDR3 nucleotides read TGTGCCAGCAGTCCCCGGACAGGGTCGTTGGGCAATCAGCCCCAGCATTTT. Translated, it gives CASSPRTGSLGNQPQHF.

This clonotype was seen many times. The chain uses TRBV6-1 and TRBJ1-2; D uncertain. This CDR3 contains 13 residues. V was shortened by 6 bases and J by 4 bases, with 12 bases between the two germline ends. In germline, CDR1 is MNHNS, CDR2 SASEGT. For the CDR3, the DNA is TGTGCCAGCAGGGCCGGGTCCTCCTATGGCTACACCTTC. Its translation: CASRAGSSYGYTF.

This clonotype appeared many times. V is TRBV7-2 and J is TRBJ2-1, with unresolved D. CDR3 size: 15 residues. Trimming removed 2 bases from V and 2 bases from J, with 10 bases in between. Germline V gives CDR1 SGHTA, CDR2 FQGNSA. In DNA, the CDR3 is TGTGCCAGCAGCTTACTACGGGCCACCTACAATGAGCAGTTCTTC. As protein: CASSLLRATYNEQFF.

In its sample, this clonotype was seen a few times. This chain connects TRBV5-1 to TRBJ2-7, with 11 positions matching TRBD2. Germline loops: CDR1 SGHRS, CDR2 YFSETQ. CDR3 size: 15 residues. With 0 bases clipped from V and 5 bases from J, the junction kept 4 bases outside the gene matches. This chain's CDR3 is CASSLELAGVDEQYF. In nucleotides, the CDR3 is TGCGCCAGCAGCTTGGAACTAGCGGGAGTCGACGAGCAGTACTTC. Drawing the rest from reference TRBV5-1 and TRBJ2-7, the complete variable domain is KAGVTQTPRYLIKTRGQQVTLSCSPISGHRSVSWYQQTPGQGLQFLFEYFSETQRNKGNFPGRFSGRQFSNSRSEMNVSTLELGDSALYLCASSLELAGVDEQYFGPGTRLTVT.

The genes are TRBV10-3 and TRBJ2-7; D uncertain. The CDR3 length is 12 residues. Trimming took off 4 bases at V and 1 base at J, with 5 bases between the two ends. Looked up from germline, CDR1 is ENHRY and CDR2 is SYGVKD. In DNA form, the CDR3 reads TGTGCCATCAGTGTTAATTCCTACGAGCAGTACGTC. It codes for CAISVNSYEQYV.

This clonotype was seen more than once but under ten times. The chain carries TRBV29-1 and TRBJ1-2; 7 bases agree with TRBD1. The CDR3 length is 12 residues. Unmatched junction bases numbered 3, after V lost 6 bases and J lost 2 bases. In germline, CDR1 is SQVTM, CDR2 ANQGSEA. The CDR3 loop is CSVTTGNYGYTF. CDR3 in DNA: TGCAGCGTAACGACAGGGAACTATGGCTACACCTTC. Complete variable domain (other parts from reference TRBV29-1 and TRBJ1-2): SAVISQKPSRDICQRGTSLTIQCQVDSQVTMMFWYRQQPGQSLTLIATANQGSEATYESGFVIDKFPISRPNLTFSTLTVSNMSPEDSSIYLCSVTTGNYGYTFGSGTRLTVV.

The CDR3, as DNA: TGTGCCAGCAGCCCCCTCGAGCAAACCTCAACCTACGAGCAGTACTTC. Its protein is CASSPLEQTSTYEQYF. The chain recombines TRBV28 with TRBJ2-7, with no clear D. V shed 6 bases and J shed 2 bases, with 20 bases lying between them. CDR3 length equals 16 residues. Germline-derived CDR1 and CDR2 are MDHEN and SYDVKM.

This clonotype turned up a few times. The chain is built from TRBV3-1 and TRBJ2-1; 8 positions agree with TRBD2. The CDR3 contains 17 residues. V dropped 4 bases and J dropped 4; count of bases not matched to a gene: 12. Germline V gene data show CDR1 as LGHDT and CDR2 as YNNKEL (reference sequence). The CDR3 DNA sequence: TGTGCCAGCAGCCCTGGGATTGAGCGGGGGCTGTACAATGAGCAGTTCTTC. This codes for CASSPGIERGLYNEQFF.

This clonotype occurred many times. The J gene is TRBJ2-2, the V gene TRBV29-1; the match to TRBD2 covers 16 bases. CDR1 is SQVTM and CDR2 is ANQGSEA in the germline V gene. The CDR3 totals 16 residues. Trimming took 5 bases from V and 4 from J; bases not matched to a gene: 4. The CDR3 protein is CSVFGTSGRGTGELFF. The CDR3 bases are TGCAGCGTTTTCGGGACTAGCGGGAGGGGCACCGGGGAGCTGTTTTTT.

The chain has TRBV20-1 and TRBJ2-3, with 8 positions matching TRBD2. V was pared by 5 bases and J by 0 bases, with 7 bases of the junction left unmatched. Germline assignment: CDR1 DFQATT and CDR2 SNEGSKA (reference sequence). CDR3 length equals 15 residues. The CDR3 bases are TGCAGTGCTCTCGTCATAGCGGGAAGCACAGATACGCAGTATTTT. Translated: CSALVIAGSTDTQYF.

In its sample, this clonotype was seen many times. The chain is built from TRBV12-3 or TRBV12-4 and TRBJ2-1; 14 bases align to TRBD2. This CDR3 is built from 16 residues. V shed 6 bases, J shed 8 bases, and the junction held 9 bases outside the gene matches. The CDR3 DNA sequence: TGTGCCAGCAGCCAAACGACTAGCGGGAGGGTCGATGAGCAGTTCTTC. Amino acid sequence: CASSQTTSGRVDEQFF.

The J gene is TRBJ2-5, the V gene TRBV7-2; possible D gene TRBD2, 6 bases. In germline, CDR1 is SGHTA, CDR2 FQGNSA. This CDR3 contains 17 residues. Trimming stripped 4 bases from V and 4 bases from J, with 22 bases between. The CDR3 reads CASSSRAGTALRETQYF. In nucleotides, the CDR3 is TGTGCCAGCAGCTCCAGGGCCGGGACTGCGCTTAGAGAGACCCAGTACTTC. Together with reference TRBV7-2 and TRBJ2-5, the CDR3 gives the full variable domain: GAGVSQSPSNKVTEKGKDVELRCDPISGHTALYWYRQSLGQGLEFLIYFQGNSAPDKSGLPSDRFSAERTGGSVSTLTIQRTQQEDSAVYLCASSSRAGTALRETQYFGPGTRLLVL.

This clonotype was seen ten or more times. The gene calls are TRBV7-9 and TRBJ2-3; maybe TRBD1 (5 bases). The V and J ends lost 5 bases and 2 bases respectively, with 20 bases between them. The CDR3 sequence is 17 residues long. The germline V gene has CDR1 SEHNR and CDR2 FQNEAQ (reference sequence). The CDR3 loop reads CASSPTSTGRYTDTQYF. The CDR3 DNA reads TGTGCCAGCAGCCCTACCAGTACAGGCCGTTACACAGATACGCAGTATTTT.

This clonotype was detected ten times or more. A junction end diverges from the germline sequence, so it may reflect a read error. The rearrangement links TRBV5-1 to TRBJ1-1; D may be TRBD1 (5 bases). This CDR3 has 12 residues. From germline, CDR1 is SGHRS and CDR2 YFSETQ. The CDR3 bases are TGCGCCAGCAGGTTGACAGACGCCGAAGCTTCGTTT. This gives the protein CASRLTDAEASF. Filled out from reference TRBV5-1 and TRBJ1-1, the complete variable domain reads KAGVTQTPRYLIKTRGQQVTLSCSPISGHRSVSWYQQTPGQGLQFLFEYFSETQRNKGNFPGRFSGRQFSNSRSEMNVSTLELGDSALYLCASRLTDAEASFGQGTRLTVV.

In this sample, this clonotype turned up many times. The chain has TRBV27 and TRBJ2-3, with D unresolved. The CDR3 is 14 amino acids. V lost 2 bases, J lost 4 bases, and 10 bases lay in between. Germline V gives CDR1 MNHEY, CDR2 SMNVEV (reference sequence). The chain's CDR3 is CASSLRMGPDTQYF. The CDR3, as DNA: TGTGCCAGCAGTTTAAGGATGGGCCCAGATACGCAGTATTTT.

The J gene is TRBJ2-3, the V gene TRBV10-3; possibly TRBD2 for D (7 bases). Germline CDR1 reads ENHRY; CDR2 reads SYGVKD. Trimming removed 6 bases at V and 2 bases at J, with 12 bases between. This CDR3 contains 14 residues. CDR3 protein: CAIRGAGDTDTQYF. The CDR3 DNA sequence: TGTGCCATCAGGGGGGCGGGGGACACAGATACGCAGTATTTT.

This clonotype was detected ten times or more. The CDR3 reads CASRPGTVNEKLFF. DNA for the CDR3: TGTGCCAGCCGCCCCGGGACAGTAAATGAAAAACTGTTTTTT. This chain uses TRBV12-3 or TRBV12-4 with TRBJ1-4, with 7 bases aligning to TRBD1. After removal of 8 bases from V and 5 bases from J, the junction contained 8 bases not matched to a gene. The CDR3 extends over 14 amino acids.

The chain employs TRBV5-1 and TRBJ2-1; D ambiguous. Germline CDR1 and CDR2: SGHRS and YFSETQ. V was cut by 2 bases and J by 8 bases, with 14 bases left in between. CDR3 length: 14 residues. CDR3 residues: CASSLELAWDEQFF. The CDR3 coding sequence is TGCGCCAGCAGCTTAGAACTGGCGTGGGATGAGCAGTTCTTC.

This clonotype showed up many times. This rearrangement joins TRBV5-1 to TRBJ2-2; D is unresolved. This CDR3 region has 16 residues. V shed 3 bases and J shed 1 base, with 13 bases lying between them. The germline gives CDR1 SGHRS, CDR2 YFSETQ. The CDR3 protein is CASSSNRLMNTGELFF. The CDR3 DNA sequence: TGCGCCAGCAGCTCCAATAGACTGATGAACACCGGGGAGCTGTTTTTT.

The table lists this clonotype with a few counts. CDR3 residues: CASSGDTFYEQYV. For the CDR3, the DNA is TGTGCCAGCAGCGGGGACACATTCTACGAGCAGTACGTC. This chain links TRBV2 with TRBJ2-7; a weak D match, TRBD1 (6 bases). Trimming took 6 bases from V and 3 from J, leaving 12 bases between them. CDR1 is SNHLY, CDR2 FYNNEI, per germline. CDR3 length: 13 amino acids.

This clonotype was picked up a small number of times. The CDR3: CASSLLGDRWDTEAFF. CDR3 nucleotide sequence: TGTGCCAGCAGCCTTTTGGGGGACCGATGGGACACTGAAGCTTTCTTT. The chain has TRBV28 and TRBJ1-1; D may be TRBD1 (5 bases). The germline gives CDR1 MDHEN, CDR2 SYDVKM. Trimming removed 6 bases at V and 3 bases at J, with 20 bases between. This CDR3 is built from 16 residues.

Here the CDR3 reads CATSDAYRDTEQYF. The CDR3 bases are TGTGCCACCAGTGATGCATACCGGGACACCGAGCAGTACTTC. The chain links TRBV24-1 to TRBJ2-7, with D possibly being TRBD1 (6 bases). The CDR3 covers 14 residues. V was clipped by 3 bases and J by 6 bases, with 14 bases between them. Germline V gives CDR1 KGHDR, CDR2 SFDVKD.